The rows below give T cell receptor beta chains drawn from one sample of a study of blood T cells in healthy people across ages. Using its own MiXCR run on the 5' RACE reads, TCRdb lists one record per CDR3 protein. The profile covers about 900,000 distinct CDR3 sequences, with approximately 59% appearing a single time and about a quarter taken by the ten largest. Sample: blood. Receptor source: a man aged 25 to 40 in good health. CDR3s include the opening cysteine and the closing phenylalanine or tryptophan. A D gene is named only where the DNA matches it firmly. The size of a clone is reported for some rows only, either as once, few or many, or as a class for expanded clones.

D	V	J	size	DNA	CDR3
TRBD2	TRBV7-2	TRBJ2-4	.	TGTGCCAGCAGCCCGAGACTAGCGGGGAACATTCAGTACTTC	CASSPRLAGNIQYF
.	TRBV2	TRBJ2-7	few	TGTGCCAGCAGTGAATCTGGGCTCTCCTACGAGCAGTACTTC	CASSESGLSYEQYF
.	TRBV7-3	TRBJ2-5	once	TGTGCCAGCAGCCGGGGAGGAGGGTTAGAGACCCAGTACTTC	CASSRGGGLETQYF
TRBD2	TRBV7-2	TRBJ2-1	.	TGTGCCAGCAGCGTTAGCAGCGGGAGGAATGAGCAGTTCTTC	CASSVSSGRNEQFF
TRBD2	TRBV20-1	TRBJ2-7	few	TGCAGTGCTGCCTTATCTAGCGGGGGAGACGAGCAGTACTTC	CSAALSSGGDEQYF
TRBD1	TRBV20-1	TRBJ2-1	.	TGCAGTGCCCGGACAGGGGGGGACAATGAGCAGTTCTTC	CSARTGGDNEQFF
.	TRBV11-2	TRBJ1-6	.	TGTGCCAGCAGCTTAACGAGTTCACCCCTCCACTTT	CASSLTSSPLHF
.	TRBV7-2	TRBJ1-6	.	TGTGCCAGCAGGCGGGGGCAGACCCTAAATTCACCCCTCCACTTT	CASRRGQTLNSPLHF
.	TRBV7-9	TRBJ2-7	.	TGTGCCAGCAGTATAAGGTCTAGGGACTCTGAGGGCGAGCAGTACTTC	CASSIRSRDSEGEQYF
.	TRBV2	TRBJ2-2	few	TGTGCCAGCAGTGAGAGCGGGGAGCTGTTTTTT	CASSESGELFF
.	TRBV4-2	TRBJ2-7	few	TGTGCCAGCAGCCAAGATGGGTACAGTTCTTCCTACGAGCAGTACTTC	CASSQDGYSSSYEQYF
.	TRBV29-1	TRBJ1-5	.	TGCAGGGTCGAGTGGGGGCGGCCTCGGCCCCAGCATTTT	CRVEWGRPRPQHF
.	TRBV6-1	TRBJ1-1	.	TGTGCCAGCAGTGAAGGACAGCTGAACACTGAAGCTTTCTTT	CASSEGQLNTEAFF
.	TRBV12-3/TRBV12-4	TRBJ2-1	few	TGTGCCAGCAGTAGGACTAATGAGCAGTTCTTC	CASSRTNEQFF
.	TRBV30	TRBJ2-3	.	TGTGCCTGGAGTGCAGGGGTATCGGGAGATACGCAGTATTTT	CAWSAGVSGDTQYF
.	TRBV5-1	TRBJ2-1	few	TGCGCCAGCAGCTTGCCGACCCTCAATGAGCAGTTCTTC	CASSLPTLNEQFF
TRBD1	TRBV30	TRBJ2-5	once	TGTGCCTGGAGAGTGACAGGGGTCGGCGAGCGGTACTTC	CAWRVTGVGERYF
.	TRBV9	TRBJ2-7	once	TGTGCCAGCAGCCGAGCCGGGTCCTCCTTTATAGAGCAGTACTTC	CASSRAGSSFIEQYF
.	TRBV6-2/TRBV6-3	TRBJ2-7	many	TGCGCCAGCAGCTCAAGCTCCTACGAGCAGTACTTC	CASSSSSYEQYF
.	TRBV20-1	TRBJ1-6	.	TGCAGTGCCCTGGACAGCTATAATTCACCCCTCCACTTT	CSALDSYNSPLHF
TRBD1	TRBV7-2	TRBJ1-1	.	TGTGCCAGCAGACAGGGGCGGAACACTGAAGCTTTCTTT	CASRQGRNTEAFF
.	TRBV24-1	TRBJ2-5	.	TGTGCCACCAGTGATTTGGGCGGAGGAGAGCAAGAGACCCAGTACTTC	CATSDLGGGEQETQYF
.	TRBV5-1	TRBJ1-5	few	TGCGCCAGCAGCGACTGGGACCGCGTATGGCCCCAGCATTTT	CASSDWDRVWPQHF
.	TRBV15	TRBJ2-5	.	TGTGCCACCAGCACCCTGGATTACCAAGAGACCCAGTACTTC	CATSTLDYQETQYF
TRBD1	TRBV6-6	TRBJ2-7	.	TGTGCCAGCAGTTACTCCCGGGACAGGGAGGGCGAGCAGTACTTC	CASSYSRDREGEQYF
.	TRBV29-1	TRBJ2-3	few	TGCAGCGTCCAAGGGGGGACCGACACAGATACGCAGTATTTT	CSVQGGTDTDTQYF
TRBD1	TRBV6-1	TRBJ2-5	.	TGTGCCAGCAGTGATTATGACAGGGGTGGGACCCAGTACTTC	CASSDYDRGGTQYF
.	TRBV2	TRBJ2-5	.	TGTGCCAGCAGGGAAAACGGAGAGACCCAGTACTTC	CASRENGETQYF
TRBD1	TRBV2	TRBJ1-2	.	TGTGCCAGCAGTACCGACAGGGAGAATGGCTACACCTTC	CASSTDRENGYTF
TRBD1	TRBV5-6	TRBJ2-6	few	TGTGCCAGCAGTGACAGACAGGGAAATGGGGCCAACGTCCTGACTTTC	CASSDRQGNGANVLTF
TRBD2	TRBV12-3/TRBV12-4	TRBJ2-1	few	TGTGCCAGCAGTTTGGTTAGCGGGGAGCAGTTCTTC	CASSLVSGEQFF
.	TRBV6-6	TRBJ1-3	.	TGTGCCAGCCAAAAGGGAATTTCTGGAAACACCATATATTTT	CASQKGISGNTIYF
TRBD2	TRBV20-1	TRBJ2-1	.	TGCAGTGCAGACAGCGGGGGCCCTCACTACAATGAGCAGTTCTTC	CSADSGGPHYNEQFF
.	TRBV6-2/TRBV6-3	TRBJ2-4	.	TGTGCCAGCCGTCGGAGCTTAGCCAAAAACATTCAGTACTTC	CASRRSLAKNIQYF
TRBD2	TRBV6-5	TRBJ2-7	.	TGTGCCAGCAGTTACCCGACTAGCGGGAGCTCCTACGAGCAGTACTTC	CASSYPTSGSSYEQYF
.	TRBV3-1	TRBJ2-1	.	TGTGCCAGCAGCCGCGATGGTACGGATAATGAGCAGTTCTTC	CASSRDGTDNEQFF
TRBD1	TRBV7-3	TRBJ1-2	.	TGTGCCAGCAGCTGGACAGGGGCGGGTGGCTACACCTTC	CASSWTGAGGYTF
TRBD2	TRBV20-1	TRBJ2-1	.	TGCAGTGCGGATTTAGCGGGGGGCCTTAACAATGAGCAGTTCTTC	CSADLAGGLNNEQFF
TRBD1	TRBV28	TRBJ1-5	.	TGTGCCAGCAGTTATCCCCCGGGACAGGGGTCTCAGCCCCAGCATTTT	CASSYPPGQGSQPQHF
TRBD2	TRBV3-1	TRBJ2-1	.	TGTGCCAGCAGCCCCACTAGCGGGGGGGCAGATGAGCAGTTCTTC	CASSPTSGGADEQFF
TRBD1	TRBV6-5	TRBJ1-1	.	TGTGCCAGCAGCAGACAGGGGATGAATGAAGCTTTCTTT	CASSRQGMNEAFF
.	TRBV29-1	TRBJ2-1	.	TGCAGCGTTTTGGGGGAGAGCGGTGAGCAGTTCTTC	CSVLGESGEQFF
TRBD2	TRBV6-1	TRBJ2-1	.	TGTGCCAGCAGTCGGAGCGGGGGGGCCGGGAGGGATGAGCAGTTCTTC	CASSRSGGAGRDEQFF
.	TRBV6-6	TRBJ1-5	few	TGTGCCAGCAGTTACTCCGCAGGGTGGTATCAGCCCCAGCATTTT	CASSYSAGWYQPQHF
TRBD2	TRBV9	TRBJ2-1	.	TGTGCCAGCAGCGTAGCTACGAACGGCGGGGGGGCGAATGAGCAGTTCTTC	CASSVATNGGGANEQFF
.	TRBV12-3/TRBV12-4	TRBJ2-7	.	TGTGCCAGCAGTGTGGCGGATCCCTACGAGCAGTACTTC	CASSVADPYEQYF
TRBD2	TRBV28	TRBJ2-7	few	TGTGCCAGCAGGGGAGCGGGGGGGATTTACGAGCAGTACTTC	CASRGAGGIYEQYF
.	TRBV7-3	TRBJ2-3	.	TGTGCCAGCAGCCAGGACCATCTCACAGATACGCAGTATTTT	CASSQDHLTDTQYF
TRBD1	TRBV7-2	TRBJ1-4	.	TGTGCCAGCGGCTCAACAGGGGCAACTAATGAAAAACTGTTTTTT	CASGSTGATNEKLFF
TRBD1	TRBV10-1	TRBJ2-4	once	TGCGCCAGCAGACCGGGACAGGGGAGGCCAAGCCCCAAAAACATTCAGTACTTC	CASRPGQGRPSPKNIQYF
.	TRBV9	TRBJ2-4	few	TGTGCCAGCAGCGCCGGGACACAAAAAAACATTCAGTACTTC	CASSAGTQKNIQYF
TRBD2	TRBV5-6	TRBJ2-7	.	TGTGCCAGCAGTTGGGAGGGAAGTACTTACGAGCAGTACTTC	CASSWEGSTYEQYF
.	TRBV15	TRBJ1-6	.	TGTGCCACCAGCAGAGATCTCGTCGGCACTAGCTATAATTCACCCCTCCACTTT	CATSRDLVGTSYNSPLHF